The following is a T cell receptor beta chain sequence with its context. Source study methods: Nucleated cell counts were estimated from reference gene primer amplification. Measured with immunoSEQ multiplex PCR; TCRdb has only the in-frame clones, and not every one. The DNA was the basis for D and trimming; V, J and clone size are from that table. The sample lists under 250,000 clones, about 80% occurring once. The data belong to a study of blood T cell repertoires in COVID-19. Study overall: T cells, B-cell-depleted T cells, or PBMCs provided the cDNA or gDNA that served as material.

The V end lost 7 bases, the J end lost 4 bases, and 15 bases lay between the germline ends. The CDR3 runs 14 residues. The germline CDR1 and CDR2 sequences are SNHLY and FYNNEI. The chain is built from TRBV2 and TRBJ2-3, with a tentative D call TRBD2 (5 bases). This receptor was obtained from a woman aged 40-49 years with active or convalescent COVID-19. Material for sequencing was peripheral blood. CDR3 in amino acids: CASNNEGRADTQYF. CDR3 nucleotide sequence: TGTGCCAGCAACAATGAGGGCCGGGCAGATACGCAGTATTTT.